This T cell receptor beta chain was captured in a study of T cell responses to AZD1222 COVID-19 vaccine. Study-wide findings and caveats: White British ancestry dominated among donors, who included more females, and clonal diversity was possibly underestimated. Spike-wide coverage was observed for vaccine-associated CD4 TCRs, with dominant responses at 160-218 and 743-854.

The data were produced by immunoSEQ multiplex PCR, yet TCRdb's version contains in-frame clones alone and is incomplete. The sample includes 130,000 or so clones, roughly 93% of them seen just once. Concerning this clone itself: Its antigen is unknown.

Looked up from germline, CDR1 is MRHNA and CDR2 is SNTAGT. Trimming cost V 3 bases and J 5 bases; bases outside gene matches: 4. The length of the CDR3 is 15 residues. The sample here was peripheral blood, taken 28 days after the second AZD1222 dose. This sequence was found in an adult who received the AZD1222 COVID-19 vaccine. The chain combines TRBV6-4 with TRBJ2-2; 9 positions match TRBD2. The CDR3: CASSEGTSRTGELFF. The CDR3 DNA sequence: TGTGCCAGCAGTGAGGGGACTAGCAGAACCGGGGAGCTGTTTTTT.